Below, one T cell receptor beta chain is given with its context. Its target is not known. Using immunoSEQ multiplex PCR, the repertoire was profiled, and TCRdb retains in-frame clones only, with some absent. The sample lists approximately 70,000 clones; about four fifths were seen once. This specimen belongs to a study of a mutant IDH1 vaccine in newly diagnosed glioma. Study-wide results and caveats: Pseudoprogression apparently lacked any relation to changes in top peripheral T cell clonotypes.

The time point: baseline, week 1 (first vaccination visit). As to treatment: pre-vaccination baseline after standard-of-care therapy. The donors' diagnosis was new WHO grade 3 or 4 astrocytoma that was IDH1-mutant and ATRX-lost. This CDR3 is 15 amino acids long. The trim removed 0 bases at V and 6 bases at J, leaving 8 bases unmatched. Germline-derived CDR1 and CDR2 are SGDLS and YYNGEE. The receptor comes from a man in his fifties or sixties with glioma. Source: PBMCs, taken from a glioma patient treated with radiotherapy, temozolomide or both. The chain links TRBV9 to TRBJ1-2, with TRBD1 matching over 7 bases. CDR3 region: CASSVATGAQNGYTF. The CDR3 nucleotides are TGTGCCAGCAGCGTAGCTACAGGGGCGCAAAATGGCTACACCTTC. Based on the CDR3 plus reference TRBV9 and TRBJ1-2, the full variable domain is DSGVTQTPKHLITATGQRVTLRCSPRSGDLSVYWYQQSLDQGLQFLIQYYNGEERAKGNILERFSAQQFPDLHSELNLSSLELGDSALYFCASSVATGAQNGYTFGSGTRLTVV.